This T cell receptor (beta chain) was profiled in a study of patients and donors after allogeneic stem cell transplantation. The CDR3 has 20 residues. TCRdb independently ran MiXCR on the RT-PCR reads; one entry per CDR3 protein. Of approximately 10,000 distinct CDR3 sequences listed, around 5.9% are singletons. The TCR was taken from a human donor who was either an allogeneic HSCT recipient or a stem cell or donor lymphocyte infusion donor (not recorded which). It is not recorded whose cells these are; they may come from a transplant donor. The sample was blood, either unsorted or a sorted T cell fraction (not recorded which). The V and J genes are TRBV3-2 and TRBJ2-1; the table's TRBD2 call for D was not verified on the DNA. TRBV3-2 is classified as a pseudogene. The CDR3 DNA follows: TGTGCCAGCAGCCTAGGGACTAGCGGGGAGGGCCCAAGCTCCTACAATGAGCAGTTCTTC. This translates into CASSLGTSGEGPSSYNEQFF.